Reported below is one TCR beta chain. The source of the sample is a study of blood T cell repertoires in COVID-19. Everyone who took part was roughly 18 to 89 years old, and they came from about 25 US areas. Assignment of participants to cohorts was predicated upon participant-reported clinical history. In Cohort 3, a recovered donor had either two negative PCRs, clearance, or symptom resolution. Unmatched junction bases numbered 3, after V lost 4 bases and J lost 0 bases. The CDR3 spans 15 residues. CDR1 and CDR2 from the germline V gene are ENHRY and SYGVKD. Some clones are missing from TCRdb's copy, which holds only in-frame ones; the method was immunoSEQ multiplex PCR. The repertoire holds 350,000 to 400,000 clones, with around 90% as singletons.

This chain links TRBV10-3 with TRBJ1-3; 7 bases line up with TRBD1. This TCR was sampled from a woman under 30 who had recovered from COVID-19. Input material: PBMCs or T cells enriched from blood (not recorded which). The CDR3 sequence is CAISGGGFSGNTIYF. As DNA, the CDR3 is TGTGCCATCAGTGGAGGGGGCTTCTCTGGAAACACCATATATTTT.